This record concerns one TCR beta chain sequence. Germline CDR1 reads MGHDK; CDR2 reads SYGVNS. V was trimmed by 4 bases and J by 11 bases, leaving 11 bases between them. The CDR3 contains 11 residues. The sample is drawn from a study of T cell changes during pregnancy in multiple sclerosis. Only in-frame clones appear in the TCRdb table, and some are missing; sequencing was by immunoSEQ multiplex PCR. The sample lists 39,000 or so clones, 80% to 95% occurring once. The source was CD4+ T cells from peripheral blood mononuclear cells, collected after pregnancy. This rearrangement joins TRBV25-1 to TRBJ2-5; D call uncertain. This TCR was sampled from a female donor in good health, enrolled as a control in a pregnancy study. The CDR3 DNA sequence: TGTGCCAGCAGTGTAAATAAAATTCAGTACTTC. Translation gives CASSVNKIQYF. Full variable domain (remainder filled in from reference TRBV25-1 and TRBJ2-5): EADIYQTPRYLVIGTGKKITLECSQTMGHDKMYWYQQDPGMELHLIHYSYGVNSTEKGDLSSESTVSRIRTEHFPLTLESARPSHTSQYLCASSVNKIQYFGPGTRLLVL.